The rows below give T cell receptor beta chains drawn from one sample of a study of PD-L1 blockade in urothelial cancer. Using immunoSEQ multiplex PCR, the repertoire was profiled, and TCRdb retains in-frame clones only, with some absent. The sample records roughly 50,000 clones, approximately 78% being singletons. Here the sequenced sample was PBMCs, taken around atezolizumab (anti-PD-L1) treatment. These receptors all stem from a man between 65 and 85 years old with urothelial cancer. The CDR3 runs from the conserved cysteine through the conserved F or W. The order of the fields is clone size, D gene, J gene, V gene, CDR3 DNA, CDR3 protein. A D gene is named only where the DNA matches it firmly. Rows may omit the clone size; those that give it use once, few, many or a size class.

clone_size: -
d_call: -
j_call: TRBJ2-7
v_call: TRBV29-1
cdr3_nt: TGCAGCGTTGGCGAGCCGAGCTCCTACGAGCAGTACTTC
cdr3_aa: CSVGEPSSYEQYF

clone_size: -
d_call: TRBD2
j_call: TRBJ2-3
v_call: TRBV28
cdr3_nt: TGTGCCAGCCTAACGAGGGAACGGGAGGGCCCTTTTAGCACAGATACGCAGTATTTT
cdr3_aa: CASLTREREGPFSTDTQYF

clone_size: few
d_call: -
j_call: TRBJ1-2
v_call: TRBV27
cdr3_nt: TGTGCCAGCAGGGTTCAGGGGAATAGCTATGGCTACACCTTC
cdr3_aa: CASRVQGNSYGYTF

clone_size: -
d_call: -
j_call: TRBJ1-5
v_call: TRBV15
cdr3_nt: TGTGCCACCAGCAGACAGTTCGGAGAGCCCCAGCATTTT
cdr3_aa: CATSRQFGEPQHF

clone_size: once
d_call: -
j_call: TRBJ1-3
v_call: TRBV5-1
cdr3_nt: TGCGCCAGCAGCTTACCAGGGCGTTCTGGAAACACCATATATTTT
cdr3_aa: CASSLPGRSGNTIYF

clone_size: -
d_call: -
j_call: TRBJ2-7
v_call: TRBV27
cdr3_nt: TGTGCCAGCAGTTTGACGCAGGGGCTCTCCTACGAGCAGTACTTC
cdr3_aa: CASSLTQGLSYEQYF

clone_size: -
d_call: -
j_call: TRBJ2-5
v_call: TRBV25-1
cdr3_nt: TGTGCCAGCAGTGATCCGTACCAAGAGACCCAGTACTTC
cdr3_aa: CASSDPYQETQYF

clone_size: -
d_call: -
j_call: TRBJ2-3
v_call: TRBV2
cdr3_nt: TGTGCCAGCAGTGAATTGCCGCAGGGGTGGTCAGATACGCAGTATTTT
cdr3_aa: CASSELPQGWSDTQYF

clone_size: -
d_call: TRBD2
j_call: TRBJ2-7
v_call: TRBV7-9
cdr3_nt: TGTGCCGCTGAGCGGGAAGACTACGAGCAGTACTTC
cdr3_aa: CAAEREDYEQYF

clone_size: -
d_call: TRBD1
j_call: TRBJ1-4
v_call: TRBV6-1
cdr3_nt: TGTGCCAGCAGTTCGGGACAGCTTAATGAAAAACTGCTTTTT
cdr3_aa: CASSSGQLNEKLLF

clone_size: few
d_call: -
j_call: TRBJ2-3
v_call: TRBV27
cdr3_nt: TGTGCCAGCAGCGATCTAGCGTCGAGCACCACAGATACGCAGTATTTT
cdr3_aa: CASSDLASSTTDTQYF

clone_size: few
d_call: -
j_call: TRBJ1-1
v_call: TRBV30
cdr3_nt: TGTGCCTGGAGTGTACGGGAGAACACTGAAGCTTTCTTT
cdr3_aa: CAWSVRENTEAFF

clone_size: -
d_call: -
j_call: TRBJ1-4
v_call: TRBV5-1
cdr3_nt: TGCGCCAGCAGCTTGGGACAGGATAATGAAAAACTGTTTTTT
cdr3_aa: CASSLGQDNEKLFF

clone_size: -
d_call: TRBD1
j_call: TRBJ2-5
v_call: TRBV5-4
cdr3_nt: TGTGCCAGCAGTTATACGTACAGGGGGCGCAGAGAGACCCAGTACTTC
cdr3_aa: CASSYTYRGRRETQYF

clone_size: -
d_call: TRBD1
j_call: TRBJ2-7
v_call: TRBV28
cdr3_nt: TGTGCCAGCCGGACAGGGGGCTCCTACGAGCAGTACTTC
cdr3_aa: CASRTGGSYEQYF

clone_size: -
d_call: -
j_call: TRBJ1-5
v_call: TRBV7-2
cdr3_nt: TGTGCCAGCAGCTTAGCGTGGCAGGGTTATCAGCCCCAGCATTTT
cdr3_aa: CASSLAWQGYQPQHF

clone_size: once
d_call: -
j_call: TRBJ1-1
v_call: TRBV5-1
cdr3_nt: TGCGCCAGCAGCTTGAGAAGGGAGGTCATGAACACTGAAGCTTTCTTT
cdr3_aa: CASSLRREVMNTEAFF

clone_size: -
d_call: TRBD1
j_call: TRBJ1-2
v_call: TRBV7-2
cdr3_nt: TGTGCCAGCAGCTTATCCTACAGGGGTAGCAATGGCTACACCTTC
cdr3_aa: CASSLSYRGSNGYTF

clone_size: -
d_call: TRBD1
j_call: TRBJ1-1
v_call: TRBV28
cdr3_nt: TGTGCCAGCACCATGGACAGGGCCACTGAAGCTTTCTTT
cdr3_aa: CASTMDRATEAFF

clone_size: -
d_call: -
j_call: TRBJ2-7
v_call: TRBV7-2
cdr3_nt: TGTGCCAGCAGCTCAGGGAGACTAGAAAAGTACTTC
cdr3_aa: CASSSGRLEKYF

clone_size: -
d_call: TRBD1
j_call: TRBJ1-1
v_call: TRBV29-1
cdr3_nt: TGCAGCGTTGACTGGACAGGAATGAACACTGAAGCTTTCTTT
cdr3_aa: CSVDWTGMNTEAFF

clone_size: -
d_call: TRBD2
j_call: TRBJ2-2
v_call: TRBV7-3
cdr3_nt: TGTGCCAGCAGCCCTAGCGGGCCGAACACCGGGGAGCTGTTTTTT
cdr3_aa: CASSPSGPNTGELFF

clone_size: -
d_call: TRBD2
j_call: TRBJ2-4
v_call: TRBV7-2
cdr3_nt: TGTGCCAGCAGCTTAGATGTGACTAGCGGGAGACTTTCCAAAAACATTCAGTACTTC
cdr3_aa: CASSLDVTSGRLSKNIQYF

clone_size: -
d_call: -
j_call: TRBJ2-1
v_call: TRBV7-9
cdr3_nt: TGTGCCAGCAGCCCCCCGGGACTGTCGAGCTCCTACAATGAGCAGTTCTTC
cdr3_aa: CASSPPGLSSSYNEQFF

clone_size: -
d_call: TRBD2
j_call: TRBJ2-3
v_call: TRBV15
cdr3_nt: TGTGCCACCAGCACCCGACTAGCGGGAGGTAGAGATACGCAGTATTTT
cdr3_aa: CATSTRLAGGRDTQYF

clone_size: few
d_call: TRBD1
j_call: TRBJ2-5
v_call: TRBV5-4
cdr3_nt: TGTGCCAGCAGCTCCCGATTACAGGGGACGCAAGAGACCCAGTACTTC
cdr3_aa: CASSSRLQGTQETQYF

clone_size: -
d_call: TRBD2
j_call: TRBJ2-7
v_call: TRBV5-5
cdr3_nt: TGTGCCAGCAGCTTGGGAGCTAGCGGGGCCTACGAGCAGTACTTC
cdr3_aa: CASSLGASGAYEQYF

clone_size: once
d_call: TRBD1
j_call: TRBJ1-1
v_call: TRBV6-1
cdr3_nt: TGTGCCAGCAGTATGACAGGGCTGGCTGAAGCTTTCTTT
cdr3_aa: CASSMTGLAEAFF

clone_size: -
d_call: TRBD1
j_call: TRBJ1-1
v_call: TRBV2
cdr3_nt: TGTGCCATCAGGGGGCGCTTGACTGAAGCTTTCTTT
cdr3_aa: CAIRGRLTEAFF

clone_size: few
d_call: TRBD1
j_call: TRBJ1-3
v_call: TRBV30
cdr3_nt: TGTGCCTACGCGGACAGGGTGTCTGGAAACACCATATATTTT
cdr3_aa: CAYADRVSGNTIYF

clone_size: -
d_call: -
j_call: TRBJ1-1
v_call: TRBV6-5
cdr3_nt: TGTGCCAGCAGTTCCTCCGACGGGACTGAAGCTTTCTTT
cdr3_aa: CASSSSDGTEAFF

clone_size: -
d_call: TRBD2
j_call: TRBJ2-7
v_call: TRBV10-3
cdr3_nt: TGTGCCATCAAGAAGGGGACGGGAGGGCCCTCAGGGGAGCAGTACTTC
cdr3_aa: CAIKKGTGGPSGEQYF

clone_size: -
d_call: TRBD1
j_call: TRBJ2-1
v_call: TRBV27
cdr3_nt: TGTGCCAGCAGTTCCACCGGGACAGGATTCAATGAGCAGTTCTTC
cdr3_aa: CASSSTGTGFNEQFF

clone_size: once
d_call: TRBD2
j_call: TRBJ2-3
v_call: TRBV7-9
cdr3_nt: TGTGCCAGCAGTAGGACTAGCGGGACGGATACGCAGTATTTT
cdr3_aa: CASSRTSGTDTQYF

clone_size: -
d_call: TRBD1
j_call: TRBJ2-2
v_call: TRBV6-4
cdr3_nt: TGTGCCAGCAGTAGAACAGGGGGAGCCGGGGAGCTGTTTTTT
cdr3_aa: CASSRTGGAGELFF

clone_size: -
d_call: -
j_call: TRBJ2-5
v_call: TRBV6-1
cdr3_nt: TGTGCCAGCAGCACAGGGTCTTTAGAGACCCAGTACTTC
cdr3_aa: CASSTGSLETQYF

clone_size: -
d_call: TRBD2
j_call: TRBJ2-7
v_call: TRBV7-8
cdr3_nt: TGTGCCAGCAGCACGGGGGGAGCGGGAGACCCCTACGAGCAGTACTTC
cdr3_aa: CASSTGGAGDPYEQYF

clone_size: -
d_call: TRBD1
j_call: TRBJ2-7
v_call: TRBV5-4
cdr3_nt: TGTGCCAGCAATCGACAGGGTCGAGAGCAGTACTTC
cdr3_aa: CASNRQGREQYF

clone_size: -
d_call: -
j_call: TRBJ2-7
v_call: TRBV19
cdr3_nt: TGTGCCAGTAGTACCGGGGAAAGGTACGAGCAGTACTTC
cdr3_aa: CASSTGERYEQYF

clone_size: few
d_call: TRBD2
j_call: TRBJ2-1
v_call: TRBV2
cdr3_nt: TGTGCCAGCACCAGCGGGAGTCCATCGCGGGGTGAGCAGTTCTTC
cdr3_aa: CASTSGSPSRGEQFF

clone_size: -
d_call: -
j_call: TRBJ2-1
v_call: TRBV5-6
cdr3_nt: TGTGCCAGCAGCTTAGAAACTAGCTGGTACAATGAGCAGTTCTTC
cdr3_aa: CASSLETSWYNEQFF

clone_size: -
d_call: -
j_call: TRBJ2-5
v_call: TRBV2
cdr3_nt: TGTGCCAGCAGTGAAGCGCGGGCTAGCGTCCAAGAGACCCAGTACTTC
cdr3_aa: CASSEARASVQETQYF

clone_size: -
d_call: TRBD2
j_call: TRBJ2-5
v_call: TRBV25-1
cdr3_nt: TGTGCCAGCAGAAAAGGACTAGCGGGAACCCAGTACTTC
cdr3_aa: CASRKGLAGTQYF

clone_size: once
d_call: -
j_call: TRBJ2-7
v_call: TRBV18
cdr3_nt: TGTGCCAGCTCACCTACGGACACTAACTACGAGCAGTACTTC
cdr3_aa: CASSPTDTNYEQYF

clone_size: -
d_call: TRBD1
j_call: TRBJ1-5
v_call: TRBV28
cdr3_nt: TGTGCCAGCAGCCGGGACAGAAATCAGCCCCAGCATTTT
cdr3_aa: CASSRDRNQPQHF

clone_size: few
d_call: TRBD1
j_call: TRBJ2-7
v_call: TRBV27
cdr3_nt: TGTGCCAGCAGCACAGGGGTCGAGCAGTACTTC
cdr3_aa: CASSTGVEQYF